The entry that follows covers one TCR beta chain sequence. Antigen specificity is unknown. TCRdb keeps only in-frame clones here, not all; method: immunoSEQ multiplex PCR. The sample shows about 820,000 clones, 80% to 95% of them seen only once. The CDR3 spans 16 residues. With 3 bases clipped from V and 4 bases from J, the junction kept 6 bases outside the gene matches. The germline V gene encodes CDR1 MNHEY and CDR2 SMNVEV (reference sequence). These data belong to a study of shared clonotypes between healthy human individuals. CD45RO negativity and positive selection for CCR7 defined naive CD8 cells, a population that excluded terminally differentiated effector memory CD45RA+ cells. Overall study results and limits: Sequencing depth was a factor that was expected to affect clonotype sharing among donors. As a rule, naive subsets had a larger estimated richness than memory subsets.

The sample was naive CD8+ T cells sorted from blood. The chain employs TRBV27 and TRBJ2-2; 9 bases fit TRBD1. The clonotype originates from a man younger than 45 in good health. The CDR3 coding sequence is TGTGCCAGCAGTTTTGTGGACAGGGGCCCCACCGGGGAGCTGTTTTTT. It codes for CASSFVDRGPTGELFF.